This TCR beta chain was retrieved from a study of T cell responses to AZD1222 COVID-19 vaccine. This CDR3 region has 16 residues. V was pared by 5 bases and J by 0 bases, with 13 bases between. Germline CDR1 LNHDA, CDR2 SQIVND (reference sequence). The data were produced by immunoSEQ multiplex PCR, yet TCRdb's version contains in-frame clones alone and is incomplete. In the table there are 85,000 or so clones, roughly 86% of which are singletons. This TCR derives from an adult who received the AZD1222 COVID-19 vaccine. The source was peripheral blood, collected 28 days after the second AZD1222 dose. This chain joins TRBV19 and TRBJ2-2; D may be TRBD1 (6 bases). The CDR3 loop reads CASSPSAGANTGELFF. DNA of the CDR3: TGTGCCAGTAGTCCCTCGGCAGGGGCGAACACCGGGGAGCTGTTTTTT.